Shown below are 25 T cell receptor beta chains from a single sample sequenced in a study of beta chain features in type 1 diabetes. Antigen specificity for these receptors is unknown. Overall study findings and caveats: Within each of all four CD4+ subsets, Type 1 diabetes patients had TCRB CDR3s that were moderately but significantly shorter.

Expressed TCRB transcripts were sequenced after all isolated RNA was converted to cDNA. The table came from immunoSEQ multiplex PCR; TCRdb's copy has only in-frame clones and leaves some out. The sample has about 150,000 clones; about 7.9% are singletons. The source material was central memory CD4+ T cells from blood. These receptor sequences come from a man aged 18 to 30 with type 1 diabetes.

This clone has only a few counts. V and J are TRBV4-3 and TRBJ2-1, with a weak D call TRBD1 (6 bases). This CDR3 has 14 residues. V lost 5 bases and J 4 bases, leaving 12 bases between the germline ends. Germline lookup yields CDR1 LGHNA and CDR2 YSLEER. CDR3 region: CASSRQDSYNEQFF. CDR3 coding DNA: TGCGCCAGCAGCAGACAGGACAGTTACAATGAGCAGTTCTTC.

The rearrangement joins TRBV6-5 to TRBJ1-1, with a tentative D call TRBD1 (5 bases). The CDR3 length is 14 residues. CDR1 and CDR2 (germline): MNHEY, SVGAGI. V dropped 2 bases and J dropped 5 bases, with 12 bases sitting between them. The CDR3 region is CASSYTEGVTEAFF. As DNA, the CDR3 is TGTGCCAGCAGTTACACAGAAGGGGTTACTGAAGCTTTCTTT.

V gene TRBV7-2 combines with J gene TRBJ1-4; D gene uncertain. V was trimmed by 2 bases and J by 7 bases, leaving 14 bases between them. CDR3 length: 15 residues. CDR1 and CDR2 (germline): SGHTA, FQGNSA. CDR3 bases: TGTGCCAGCAGCTTAAATGGCGGGCTTGTTGAAAAACTGTTTTTT. Protein product: CASSLNGGLVEKLFF.

The chain uses TRBV18 and TRBJ2-4, with D hard to call. CDR3 length equals 15 residues. The V gene lost 0 bases and the J gene lost 1 base, with 7 bases spanning the gap. CDR1 and CDR2 (germline): KGHSH, LQKENI. CDR3 sequence: CASSPPSRAKNIQYF. CDR3 nucleotide sequence: TGTGCCAGCTCACCACCGAGTCGGGCCAAAAACATTCAGTACTTC.

This clone was seen only a few times. V usage is TRBV6-5 and J usage is TRBJ1-2; tentative D call: TRBD1 (5 bases). This CDR3 has 14 residues. CDR1 MNHEY and CDR2 SVGAGI come from the germline V gene. The V and J ends lost 5 bases and 4 bases respectively, with 14 bases between them. The CDR3 here is CASSRPSGGYGYTF. CDR3 DNA: TGTGCCAGCAGTAGACCGTCGGGGGGCTATGGCTACACCTTC.

This clone was recorded a few times. The chain couples TRBV2 to TRBJ1-2; D ambiguous. The CDR3 runs to 14 residues. With 6 bases removed from V and 4 bases from J, the gap between germline ends came to 15 bases. In germline, CDR1 is SNHLY, CDR2 FYNNEI. CDR3 loop: CASSVDVQSYGYTF. The CDR3 nucleotides are TGTGCCAGCAGCGTAGATGTACAGTCCTATGGCTACACCTTC.

This clone occurred a few times. V usage is TRBV7-2 and J usage is TRBJ2-1, with 12 bases identical to TRBD2. V shed 5 bases, J shed 0 bases, and the junction held 11 bases outside the gene matches. Germline CDR1 is SGHTA and CDR2 is FQGNSA. This CDR3 has 19 residues. CDR3 region: CASSPRLAGVLYSYNEQFF. The CDR3 DNA sequence: TGTGCCAGCAGCCCAAGACTAGCGGGAGTACTTTACTCCTACAATGAGCAGTTCTTC.

In its sample, this clone was seen many times. The chain recombines TRBV4-1 with TRBJ2-7; 11 bases match TRBD2. Germline V gene lookup returns CDR1 MGHRA and CDR2 YSYEKL. The CDR3 runs to 15 residues. The J segment lost 2 bases and the V segment lost 5 bases, leaving 5 bases of the junction unmatched. The CDR3 DNA follows: TGCGCCAGCAGCTATACTAGCGGGGGAGCCTACGAGCAGTACTTC. This encodes CASSYTSGGAYEQYF.

The genes are TRBV9 and TRBJ2-1; tentatively, D is TRBD2 (5 bases). Trimming removed 0 bases from V and 4 bases from J, with 8 bases in between. From germline, CDR1 is SGDLS and CDR2 YYNGEE. This CDR3 has 14 amino acids. The DNA of the CDR3 is TGTGCCAGCAGCGTAGACGGGATGTACAATGAGCAGTTCTTC. Protein product: CASSVDGMYNEQFF.

This clone was seen more than once but under ten times. The CDR3 loop is CASSPGGRGGWETQYF. For the CDR3, the DNA is TGTGCCAGCAGCCCGGGGGGCAGGGGAGGTTGGGAGACCCAGTACTTC. The rearrangement joins TRBV5-6 to TRBJ2-5; D perhaps matches TRBD2 (7 bases). CDR3 length equals 16 residues. The V end was cut by 4 bases, the J end by 5 bases, with 21 bases between. Germline V gene sequence: CDR1 SGHDT, CDR2 YYEEEE. The full variable domain, in which reference TRBV5-6 and TRBJ2-5 provide the parts outside the CDR3, is DAGVTQSPTHLIKTRGQQVTLRCSPKSGHDTVSWYQQALGQGPQFIFQYYEEEERQRGNFPDRFSGHQFPNYSSELNVNALLLGDSALYLCASSPGGRGGWETQYFGPGTRLLVL.

The chain recombines TRBV4-2 with TRBJ2-3, with a tentative D call TRBD2 (6 bases). This CDR3 has 17 amino acids. CDR1 and CDR2 from the germline V gene are LGHNA and YNFKEQ. The germline V and J ends were trimmed by 2 bases and 0 bases, with 15 bases remaining between them. DNA for the CDR3: TGTGCCAGCAGCCAACAACTCAGCGGGCAAAGCACAGATACGCAGTATTTT. As protein: CASSQQLSGQSTDTQYF.

Written as DNA, the CDR3 is TGTGCCAGCAGCTTATTGGGACAGGCGCCAAAGGGAGAGCAGTTCTTC. Its protein is CASSLLGQAPKGEQFF. The rearrangement links TRBV7-2 to TRBJ2-1, with 8 bases identical to TRBD1. Germline V gene sequence: CDR1 SGHTA, CDR2 FQGNSA. This CDR3 region has 16 residues. Trimming took 2 bases from V and 10 from J; bases not matched to a gene: 13.

The chain couples TRBV4-2 to TRBJ2-4, with D possibly being TRBD2 (5 bases). The CDR3 covers 14 residues. Trimming stripped 5 bases from V and 2 bases from J, with 10 bases between. CDR1 is LGHNA, CDR2 YNFKEQ, per germline. DNA for the CDR3: TGTGCCAGCAGCTTAAAGGACTCCAAAAACATTCAGTACTTC. Amino acid sequence: CASSLKDSKNIQYF.

This clone was seen a few times. The V call is TRBV2, the J call TRBJ1-2; 7 positions agree with TRBD1. The junction had 5 bases not matched to a gene; V was cut back by 5 bases and J by 5 bases. Germline V gives CDR1 SNHLY, CDR2 FYNNEI. There are 13 residues in the CDR3. The CDR3 here is CASSRQGGYGYTF. CDR3 bases: TGTGCCAGCAGTCGACAGGGCGGGTATGGCTACACCTTC.

This rearrangement joins TRBV2 to TRBJ2-7; TRBD2 is a possible D gene (5 bases). This CDR3 comprises 12 residues. The V gene lost 5 bases and the J gene lost 5 bases, with 10 bases spanning the gap. The V gene's germline CDR1 is SNHLY and CDR2 FYNNEI. The CDR3 nucleotides are TGTGCCAGCAGTCTTACAGCGGACGAGCAGTACTTC. As protein: CASSLTADEQYF.

In the case of this clone: Other DNA sequences in this specimen translate into the identical CDR3. V is TRBV30 and J is TRBJ2-3, with D tentatively TRBD1 (6 bases). The CDR3 is 14 amino acids. The germline V and J ends were trimmed by 2 bases and 1 base, with 10 bases remaining between them. Germline values: CDR1 GTSNPN, CDR2 SVGIG (reference sequence). The CDR3 region is CAWSRGLGTDTQYF. The DNA of the CDR3 is TGTGCCTGGAGTAGGGGGTTAGGCACAGATACGCAGTATTTT.

V is TRBV19 and J is TRBJ2-2; 7 bases match TRBD1. Germline V gene lookup returns CDR1 LNHDA and CDR2 SQIVND (reference sequence). This CDR3 spans 15 amino acids. Trimming at V came to 3 bases and at J to 5 bases, leaving 6 bases not matched to a gene. The CDR3: CASSMLGQRTGELFF. The CDR3 DNA reads TGTGCCAGTAGTATGTTGGGACAGCGTACCGGGGAGCTGTTTTTT.

V and J are TRBV7-8 and TRBJ1-5, with D tentatively TRBD1 (5 bases). The CDR3 extends over 18 amino acids. Trimming shortened V by 4 bases and J by 0 bases, and 19 bases separated the two germline ends. Germline CDR1 is SGHVS and CDR2 is FQNEAQ. This CDR3 reads CASSSRGRVRDSNQPQHF. CDR3 nucleotide sequence: TGTGCCAGCAGCTCACGGGGGAGGGTGAGGGATAGCAATCAGCCCCAGCATTTT.

This clone has just a few counts. CDR3 coding DNA: TGTGCCAGCTCACCACCCGTCTGGGCGGGCAATTCACCCCTCCACTTT. It codes for CASSPPVWAGNSPLHF. J is TRBJ1-6 and V is TRBV18; D gene uncertain. The CDR3 runs 16 residues. Trimming left V 0 bases short and J 7 bases short, with 13 bases between. The V gene's germline CDR1 is KGHSH and CDR2 LQKENI.

The chain couples TRBV6-5 to TRBJ2-5, with unresolved D. V was trimmed by 1 base and J by 2 bases, leaving 11 bases between them. CDR1 and CDR2 from the germline V gene are MNHEY and SVGAGI. The CDR3 extends over 15 amino acids. The CDR3 spells CASSYYQAPQETQYF. CDR3 in DNA: TGTGCCAGCAGTTACTACCAGGCCCCGCAAGAGACCCAGTACTTC.

There are a few counts of this clone. The chain carries TRBV6-5 and TRBJ1-5; 7 bases fit TRBD1. V shed 6 bases, J shed 3 bases, and the junction held 5 bases outside the gene matches. From germline, CDR1 is MNHEY and CDR2 SVGAGI. The CDR3 has 14 amino acids. CDR3 loop: CASRRTGTNQPQHF. The DNA of the CDR3 is TGTGCCAGCAGACGGACAGGAACCAATCAGCCCCAGCATTTT.

This chain links TRBV19 with TRBJ1-2; D unclear. In germline, CDR1 is LNHDA, CDR2 SQIVND (reference sequence). V gave up 5 bases and J gave up 5 bases, with 9 bases separating them. CDR3 length: 12 residues. The CDR3 region is CASSGGVYGYTF. The CDR3 coding sequence is TGTGCCAGTAGTGGCGGGGTTTATGGCTACACCTTC.

J is TRBJ1-2 and V is TRBV7-2, with a weak D call TRBD1 (5 bases). Trimming took 6 bases from V and 4 from J, leaving 12 bases between them. The CDR3 has 13 residues. Germline assignment: CDR1 SGHTA and CDR2 FQGNSA. Written as DNA, the CDR3 is TGTGCCAGCAGTCGGGGGGAGGGCTATGGCTACACCTTC. It translates to CASSRGEGYGYTF.

This clone was picked up a small number of times. The J gene is TRBJ1-2, the V gene TRBV7-9, with D maybe TRBD1 (5 bases). CDR1 and CDR2 (germline): SEHNR, FQNEAQ (reference sequence). This CDR3 has 14 amino acids. V shed 0 bases and J shed 7 bases, with 12 bases lying between them. The CDR3, as DNA: TGTGCCAGCAGCTTAGCGGGCAGGGAAGGTGGCTACACCTTC. This gives the protein CASSLAGREGGYTF.

The V gene is TRBV18, the J gene TRBJ1-2; the D gene is possibly TRBD1 (5 bases). CDR1 and CDR2 from the germline V gene are KGHSH and LQKENI. Deletions cut 3 bases from V and 4 bases from J, with 15 bases between. The CDR3 is 15 residues long. The CDR3 sequence is CASSPQGGPVYGYTF. The CDR3 region has the DNA TGTGCCAGCTCACCTCAGGGAGGCCCCGTCTATGGCTACACCTTC.